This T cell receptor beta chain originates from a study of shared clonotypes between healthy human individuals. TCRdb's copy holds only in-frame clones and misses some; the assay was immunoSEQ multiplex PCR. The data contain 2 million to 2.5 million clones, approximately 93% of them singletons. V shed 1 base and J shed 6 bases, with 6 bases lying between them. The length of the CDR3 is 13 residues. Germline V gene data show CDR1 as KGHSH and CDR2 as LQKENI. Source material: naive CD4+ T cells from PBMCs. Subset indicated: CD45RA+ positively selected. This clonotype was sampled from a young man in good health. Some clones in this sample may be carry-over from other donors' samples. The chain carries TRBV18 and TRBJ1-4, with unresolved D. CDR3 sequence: CASSPLEDEKLFF. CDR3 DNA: TGTGCCAGCTCACCACTTGAGGATGAAAAACTGTTTTTT.